This T cell receptor (beta chain) stems from a study of shared clonotypes between healthy human individuals (dated by TCRdb to the early 2020s). As for the study more broadly: The cohort included a few men and two women between 18 and 49 years of age. Per donor, three plates each were used for CD4 naive and CD4 memory, two for CD8 naive, and one for CD8 memory. Blood TCR repertoires of a handful of healthy adults were deeply sequenced to estimate repertoire size and the extent of clonotype sharing between individuals. Libraries were prepared and TCR repertoires were sequenced by different laboratories using diverse techniques, in order to increase sequencing depth and limit assay-specific biases. Leukapheresis yielded between about 0.9 and 9.5 billion PBMCs per donor.

TCR CDR3 regions were amplified from genomic DNA by multiplex PCR using the deep immunoSEQ assay. For each cell subset, the extracted genomic DNA was distributed evenly across all wells of several immunoSEQ 96-well plates, and each plate served as one replicate. For sorted subsets, each replicate PCR was loaded with approximately 190 ng genomic DNA, equivalent to about 33,000 T cell genomes. Purified libraries were quantified with a Qubit 3.0 fluorometer, sized on a Bioanalyzer 2100, and re-quantified with the KAPA Library Quantification kit. Every immunoSEQ 96-well plate was sequenced on a separate single-read 150-cycle Illumina NextSeq 550 flow cell. The original pipeline was this. The immunoSEQ output contained only junctional sequences without quality scores, so filtering could not match that applied to full-length reads. To assign V/J genes and CDR3, sequences were annotated against IMGT germline references using PyIR, a Python wrapper for IgBLAST v1.9. Reads were removed for weak V/J assignments (E-value above 1e-6), missing CDR3, stop codons, out-of-frame junctions, or ambiguous translated residues. A V3J clonotype was defined by an identical inferred V gene, J gene, and CDR3 amino acid sequence. The percentage overlap between two repertoires was calculated by dividing the number of shared unique clonotypes by the size of the smaller repertoire. Richness of each repertoire was evaluated using RTK rarefaction, the Chao1 estimator, and Recon v2.1 estimates of unobserved clonotypes. Generation probabilities were computed with OLGA for all TCRbeta clonotypes obtained by the gDNA method from several donors. The clones in this table, taken by TCRdb from immuneACCESS, are in-frame only. Not every clone is retained; where verified, under half of the shortfall comes from an unresolved V gene, and the cause of the rest is unknown. D and trimming come from the DNA, and the V and J calls and clone size come from that table. The sample table lists approximately 99,000 clones, about 70% of them with a count of one. Approximately 25% of the sample rests with the top ten.

Overall results and qualifications from the work: Rarefaction of sorted-subset datasets indicated incomplete sequencing despite the large sequencing depth. Only blood was sampled, and tissue TCR repertoires likely differ from those in blood. Because the study included a small number of donors, the genetic and exposure-history diversity represented was limited. Around 5% of naive CD4, more than 3% of naive CD8, around 2.3% of memory CD4, and about 0.4% of memory CD8 clonotypes were shared across several donors. Naive subsets generally had larger estimated clonotype richness than memory subsets did. Clonotypes shared by all four sorted-subset donors showed higher generation probabilities than non-shared clonotypes. Based on pairwise subsampling, the degree of clonotype sharing among donors was expected to be affected by sequencing depth.

On this clone itself: This clone's antigen is unknown. Base qualities were left out, and no much larger clone turns up one base away.

Donors were healthy HIV-negative adults with no recently reported acute infections or vaccinations. Only Caucasian adults living in Nashville, Tennessee, USA were represented among the donors. CD8 memory samples were composed of magnetically selected CD45RO+ cells combined with CCR7-negative CD45RA+ effector memory (TemRA) cells. Blood was collected by leukapheresis, and PBMCs were isolated by Ficoll-Histopaque density gradient centrifugation and then cryopreserved in liquid nitrogen vapor phase. Analytical flow cytometry was used to check the purity and quantity of every magnetically sorted T cell population. From each sorted fraction, genomic DNA was isolated and quantified by UV absorbance on a Nanodrop 2000c. Sequences were obtained from memory CD8+ T cells sorted from blood. The sample's cell subset or site label, in plain terms: CD45RO+ cells pooled with CCR7-negative TemRA cells. The sequence derives from a woman aged 25 to 39 in good health.

Read as DNA, the sequence is TGTGCAAGTCGCCCGGGGGACTCCCAAGACTCGAATGGGGACACCGGGGAGCTGTTTTTT. This encodes CASRPGDSQDSNGDTGELFF. Recombination linked TRBV12-2 to TRBJ2-2; the table's D call TRBD2 went unverified against the DNA. TRBV12-2 is deemed a pseudogene. The CDR3 runs 20 residues from the cysteine to the phenylalanine. The kept DNA is CDR3 alone, 60 bases in frame from the first base.